The clone carrying this T cell receptor (beta chain) was picked up a small number of times. Its target is unknown. The CDR3 length is 15 residues. The V gene end was trimmed by 4 bases and the J gene end by 7 bases; junction bases not matched to a gene: 11. Per the germline V gene, CDR1 is SGDLS and CDR2 is YYNGEE. Time point described: newly diagnosed GD, antithyroid drugs for less than 3 months. The TCR library was made from RNA that had been extracted from PBMCs in TRIzol. The sample belongs to a study of regulatory T cells in long-lasting Graves disease. Study-wide results and limits: The small sample size may have reduced accuracy. Persistent patients shared more public clonotypes (2,741) than new patients (966). Newly diagnosed Graves' patients exceeded persistent ones in TCR diversity.

Investigators prepared the TCR beta libraries by applying iRepertoire HTBI primers and Arm-PCR of CDR3 regions. TCRdb processed the multiplex PCR reads anew with MiXCR; each CDR3 protein has one entry. The sample carries fewer than 650,000 distinct CDR3 sequences, roughly 15% recorded once. These data also featured in a second study, about T cells in Graves' hyperthyroidism and ophthalmopathy.

The specimen was peripheral blood mononuclear cells (PBMCs), collected at new diagnosis, from a patient treated with antithyroid drugs. The origin of this receptor is a man younger than 30 with Graves disease. The V gene is TRBV9, the J gene TRBJ1-1; 9 bases agree with TRBD1. The chain's CDR3 is CASSPSGTGKGEAFF. For the CDR3, the DNA is TGTGCCAGCAGCCCATCCGGGACAGGGAAAGGTGAAGCTTTCTTT.